This T cell receptor (beta chain) came from a study of blood T cell repertoires in COVID-19. Study-wide context: Samples taken during acute and convalescent COVID-19 were collected in the United States, Italy and Spain. The analysed material was cDNA or gDNA that came from T cells, B-cell-depleted T cells, or PBMCs.

Per the study methods: Cell counts per sample came from amplifying reference gene primers. The assay was immunoSEQ multiplex PCR, and TCRdb's table has in-frame clones only and misses some. That table supplies the V and J calls and clone size; D and trimming were determined from the DNA. The data show roughly 280,000 clones, approximately 81% seen once. V lost 2 bases and J lost 5, with 13 bases in between. From germline, CDR1 is SGHAT and CDR2 FQDESV (reference sequence). CDR3 length: 15 residues. Sequencing was done on a sample of peripheral blood. The V gene is TRBV11-1, the J gene TRBJ2-1, with a tentative D call TRBD1 (6 bases). The TCR was taken from a man between 60 and 75 years old with acute or convalescent COVID-19. The CDR3 sequence: CASSLTVGADNEQFF. DNA of the CDR3: TGTGCCAGCAGCTTAACAGTGGGGGCAGACAATGAGCAGTTCTTC.